This paragraph reports one T cell receptor (beta chain). The primer mix had 60 Vbeta and 13 Jbeta primers. Generated by immunoSEQ multiplex PCR, the TCRdb table keeps only in-frame clones and is missing some. The sample yields 130,000 to 150,000 clones, 70% to 80% seen once. This sample is part of a study of cytomegalovirus exposure and HLA in healthy donors. Looking at the study overall: Most donors, just over 80% of over 300 genotyped, fell in the Caucasian-associated ancestry cluster.

The sequenced sample was PBMCs. The source of this sequence is a woman between 45 and 60 years old in good health and CMV-seropositive.

In DNA, the CDR3 is TGCGCCAGCAGTGAGCCGCGGGGACAGGGGGCAGAGACCCAGTACTTC. Its translation is CASSEPRGQGAETQYF. The chain employs TRBV10-2 and TRBJ2-5; 12 bases are shared with TRBD1. This CDR3 comprises 16 residues. In germline, CDR1 is WSHSY, CDR2 SAAADI. J gave up 4 bases and V 2 bases, and 5 bases lay outside the gene matches.